One and the same sample provided the 27 T cell receptor beta chains below, sequenced in a study of blood T cell repertoires in COVID-19. Sequencing was performed with immunoSEQ multiplex PCR; in TCRdb, only in-frame clones are kept and a portion is missing. The sample yields approximately 80,000 clones, 80% to 85% seen once. The specimen sequenced was peripheral blood. These receptors all come from an elderly man with acute or convalescent COVID-19.

The chain employs TRBV7-2 and TRBJ2-7; 7 nucleotides align to TRBD2. Germline V gene data show CDR1 as SGHTA and CDR2 as FQGNSA. V lost 5 bases, J lost 3 bases, and 10 bases stayed unmatched. The CDR3 runs to 15 residues. CDR3 DNA: TGTGCCAGCAGCACTTCCGGGACTACATACTACGAGCAGTACTTC. Amino acids: CASSTSGTTYYEQYF. The whole variable domain, filled in from reference TRBV7-2 and TRBJ2-7, reads GAGVSQSPSNKVTEKGKDVELRCDPISGHTALYWYRQSLGQGLEFLIYFQGNSAPDKSGLPSDRFSAERTGGSVSTLTIQRTQQEDSAVYLCASSTSGTTYYEQYFGPGTRLTVT.

This clone was seen once. V and J are TRBV18 and TRBJ1-4; D gene ambiguous. V was trimmed by 6 bases and J by 0 bases, leaving 8 bases between them. The length of the CDR3 is 14 residues. In germline, CDR1 is KGHSH, CDR2 LQKENI. DNA of the CDR3: TGTGCCAGCTCGCCCGGAGCAACTAATGAAAAACTGTTTTTT. It specifies CASSPGATNEKLFF. The full variable domain, rest sourced from reference TRBV18 and TRBJ1-4, is NAGVMQNPRHLVRRRGQEARLRCSPMKGHSHVYWYRQLPEEGLKFMVYLQKENIIDESGMPKERFSAEFPKEGPSILRIQQVVRGDSAAYFCASSPGATNEKLFFGSGTQLSVL.

This sequence joins TRBV5-8 and TRBJ2-7, with D maybe TRBD1 (6 bases). With 5 bases removed from V and 2 bases from J, the gap between germline ends came to 11 bases. Germline CDR1 is SGHTS and CDR2 is YDEGEE. This CDR3 comprises 13 residues. CDR3 DNA: TGTGCCAGCAGTGTGACAGGACCCTACGAGCAGTACTTC. Protein sequence: CASSVTGPYEQYF. The variable domain in full, completed from reference TRBV5-8 and TRBJ2-7, reads EAGVTQSPTHLIKTRGQQATLRCSPISGHTSVYWYQQALGLGLQFLLWYDEGEERNRGNFPPRFSGRQFPNYSSELNVNALELEDSALYLCASSVTGPYEQYFGPGTRLTVT.

Turning to this clone: The junction departs from germline at one end; a sequencing error may be responsible. This chain uses TRBV5-1 with TRBJ2-2; D possibly corresponds to TRBD1 (6 bases). The CDR3 runs to 15 residues. Germline V gene lookup returns CDR1 SGHRS and CDR2 YFSETQ. CDR3 DNA sequence: TGCGCCAGCAGCCACGGGACAACCAACAGCGGGGAGCTGTTTTTT. Amino acid sequence: CASSHGTTNSGELFF.

The chain has TRBV5-1 and TRBJ2-5, with 7 nucleotides matching TRBD2. The CDR3 covers 15 residues. The V and J ends lost 4 bases and 2 bases, in that order; junction bases with no gene match: 8. Germline CDR1 is SGHRS and CDR2 is YFSETQ. CDR3 loop: CASSPGHGGQETQYF. DNA for the CDR3: TGCGCCAGCAGCCCCGGTCACGGGGGGCAAGAGACCCAGTACTTC. Using reference TRBV5-1 and TRBJ2-5 for the parts outside the CDR3, the full variable domain is KAGVTQTPRYLIKTRGQQVTLSCSPISGHRSVSWYQQTPGQGLQFLFEYFSETQRNKGNFPGRFSGRQFSNSRSEMNVSTLELGDSALYLCASSPGHGGQETQYFGPGTRLLVL.

The chain employs TRBV5-1 and TRBJ2-3, with D hard to call. The CDR3 is made up of 13 amino acids. From germline, CDR1 is SGHRS and CDR2 YFSETQ. The germline V and J ends were trimmed by 2 bases and 6 bases, with 10 bases remaining between them. CDR3 nucleotide sequence: TGCGCCAGCAGCTTATTTAATGAGGATACGCAGTATTTT. The encoded protein is CASSLFNEDTQYF. Full variable domain (missing parts from reference TRBV5-1 and TRBJ2-3): KAGVTQTPRYLIKTRGQQVTLSCSPISGHRSVSWYQQTPGQGLQFLFEYFSETQRNKGNFPGRFSGRQFSNSRSEMNVSTLELGDSALYLCASSLFNEDTQYFGPGTRLTVL.

The rearrangement uses TRBV6-6 and TRBJ1-2; 10 bases align to TRBD1. The germline V gene has CDR1 MNHNY and CDR2 SVGAGI (reference sequence). The junction had 6 bases not matched to a gene; V was cut back by 5 bases and J by 0 bases. CDR3 length equals 16 residues. Here the CDR3 DNA reads TGTGCCAGCAGTCCCAGTGGACAGGGGGCTAACTATGGCTACACCTTC. Translated, it gives CASSPSGQGANYGYTF.

The chain uses TRBV2 and TRBJ2-7; 10 nucleotides match TRBD1. CDR1 and CDR2 from the germline V gene are SNHLY and FYNNEI. CDR3 size: 15 residues. The V and J ends lost 6 bases and 4 bases, in that order; junction bases with no gene match: 9. The CDR3: CASRPGQGWLYEQYF. Here the CDR3 DNA reads TGTGCCAGCAGACCGGGACAGGGGTGGTTGTACGAGCAGTACTTC. The full variable domain, completed using reference TRBV2 and TRBJ2-7, is EPEVTQTPSHQVTQMGQEVILRCVPISNHLYFYWYRQILGQKVEFLVSFYNNEISEKSEIFDDQFSVERPDGSNFTLKIRSTKLEDSAMYFCASRPGQGWLYEQYFGPGTRLTVT.

The J gene is TRBJ1-5, the V gene TRBV19; maybe TRBD1 (6 bases). Germline V CDR1 and CDR2: LNHDA, SQIVND (reference sequence). The CDR3 sequence is 14 residues long. The germline V and J ends were trimmed by 5 bases and 4 bases, with 12 bases remaining between them. The CDR3 nucleotides read TGTGCCAGTAGTTACAGGGAAAGGAATCAGCCCCAGCATTTT. Translated, it gives CASSYRERNQPQHF.

The chain carries TRBV20-1 and TRBJ2-7; 7 bases align to TRBD2. CDR1 DFQATT and CDR2 SNEGSKA come from the germline V gene (reference sequence). With V trimmed by 5 bases and J by 9 bases, 4 bases remained unmatched. The CDR3 spans 10 residues. CDR3: CSAVSGMQYF. In DNA, the CDR3 is TGCAGTGCTGTAAGCGGGATGCAGTACTTC.

The chain is built from TRBV27 and TRBJ2-7; 10 bases map to TRBD1. The CDR3 has 17 residues. CDR1 is MNHEY, CDR2 SMNVEV, per germline (reference sequence). J was trimmed by 2 bases and V by 0 bases; bases with no gene match: 7. The CDR3 is CASSLSIGGTGAYEQYF. CDR3 nucleotide sequence: TGTGCCAGCAGTTTATCGATAGGCGGGACAGGGGCCTACGAGCAGTACTTC.

This clone was recorded only once. This chain connects TRBV7-2 to TRBJ2-3; D not certain. CDR1 and CDR2 from the germline V gene are SGHTA and FQGNSA. Trimming stripped 3 bases from V and 7 bases from J, with 8 bases between. The CDR3 runs to 12 residues. The DNA of the CDR3 is TGTGCCAGCAGCTTCACGACAAATACGCAGTATTTT. This encodes CASSFTTNTQYF.

The chain is built from TRBV4-3 and TRBJ2-7; D is possibly TRBD2 (5 bases). The ends were cut back, 0 bases at V and 1 base at J, with 7 bases in the middle. Germline-derived CDR1 and CDR2 are LGHNA and YSLEER. The CDR3 has 14 amino acids. The CDR3 nucleotides are TGCGCCAGCAGCCAAGAGCCGGGGTCCTACGAGCAGTACTTC. This encodes CASSQEPGSYEQYF.

Of note for this clone: The limits of the CDR3 on the DNA are not certain, so only TCRdb's listed CDR3 is given. The chain joins TRBV19 to TRBJ2-1; the D segment call TRBD2 is taken from the table without a DNA check. Including both end residues, the CDR3 is 16 amino acids long. From germline, CDR1 is LNHDA and CDR2 SQIVND (reference sequence). This chain's CDR3 is CASSRMSSSSGLEQFF.

The J gene is TRBJ2-6, the V gene TRBV6-5; no definite D call. This CDR3 spans 14 amino acids. V was cut by 7 bases and J by 1 base, with 8 bases left in between. Germline V gene sequence: CDR1 MNHEY, CDR2 SVGAGI. As DNA, the CDR3 is TGTGCCAGCACTCTGACTTCTGGGGCCAACGTCCTGACTTTC. It yields the protein CASTLTSGANVLTF.

The chain has TRBV15 and TRBJ1-5; TRBD1 matches 8 bases. V trimming: 0 bases; J trimming: 3 bases; junction bases outside the gene matches: 7. The germline V gene has CDR1 LNHNV and CDR2 YYDKDF (reference sequence). The CDR3 sequence is 17 residues long. The CDR3 DNA is TGTGCCACCAGCAGAGACAAAACAGGGGGAATCAATCAGCCCCAGCATTTT. It encodes CATSRDKTGGINQPQHF.

The rearrangement joins TRBV5-1 to TRBJ1-2; 11 nucleotides align to TRBD1. CDR1 is SGHRS and CDR2 is YFSETQ in the germline V gene. The length of the CDR3 is 18 residues. Unmatched junction bases numbered 12, after V lost 0 bases and J lost 5 bases. CDR3: CASSLGYGTGGQRYGYTF. DNA of the CDR3: TGCGCCAGCAGCTTGGGGTACGGGACAGGGGGACAGCGGTATGGCTACACCTTC.

The genes are TRBV9 and TRBJ2-3; a possible D gene is TRBD1 (6 bases). CDR1 and CDR2 (germline): SGDLS, YYNGEE. The V end lost 0 bases, the J end lost 4 bases, and 12 bases lay between the germline ends. The length of the CDR3 is 15 residues. CDR3 coding DNA: TGTGCCAGCAGCGTAGGAACAGGGTTGGCAGATACGCAGTATTTT. It translates to CASSVGTGLADTQYF. Full variable domain (outside the CDR3, taken from reference TRBV9 and TRBJ2-3): DSGVTQTPKHLITATGQRVTLRCSPRSGDLSVYWYQQSLDQGLQFLIQYYNGEERAKGNILERFSAQQFPDLHSELNLSSLELGDSALYFCASSVGTGLADTQYFGPGTRLTVL.

The chain has TRBV2 and TRBJ1-1; possible D gene TRBD1, 6 bases. The CDR3 is made up of 12 amino acids. Trimming pared 11 bases from V and 5 bases from J, leaving 15 bases between. CDR1 and CDR2 from the germline V gene are SNHLY and FYNNEI. The CDR3 coding sequence is TGTGCCGACAGGTCAACCACGACTGAAGCTTTCTTT. This codes for CADRSTTTEAFF.

CDR3 region: CASSVDWTTYEQYF. As DNA, the CDR3 is TGTGCCAGCAGCGTAGACTGGACAACCTACGAGCAGTACTTC. The rearrangement joins TRBV9 to TRBJ2-7; a possible D gene is TRBD1 (5 bases). The V and J ends lost 0 bases and 2 bases respectively, with 9 bases between them. Per germline, CDR1 SGDLS and CDR2 YYNGEE. The length of the CDR3 is 14 residues.

In its sample, this clone was seen once. The CDR3 DNA is TGCAGTGCTAGTAGTACAGAGGAAGCTTTCTTT. Translation gives CSASSTEEAFF. The V gene is TRBV20-1, the J gene TRBJ1-1; D is unresolved. Germline values: CDR1 DFQATT, CDR2 SNEGSKA (reference sequence). The CDR3 covers 11 residues. V gave up 3 bases and J gave up 8 bases, with 10 bases separating them.

The rearrangement joins TRBV19 to TRBJ2-1, with D possibly TRBD1 on 6 matching bases. V was cut by 4 bases and J by 8 bases, with 12 bases left in between. Per the germline V gene, CDR1 is LNHDA and CDR2 is SQIVND (reference sequence). CDR3 length: 13 residues. DNA of the CDR3: TGTGCCAGTAGTAGAACAGGGTCCCATGAGCAGTTCTTC. Translating it yields CASSRTGSHEQFF.

This rearrangement joins TRBV4-2 to TRBJ2-3; 12 bases agree with TRBD2. Germline-derived CDR1 and CDR2 are LGHNA and YNFKEQ. CDR3 length: 16 amino acids. The J segment lost 2 bases and the V segment lost 4 bases, leaving 4 bases of the junction unmatched. CDR3 DNA sequence: TGTGCCAGCAGCCCCGGGACTAGCGGGTTCACAGATACGCAGTATTTT. Protein sequence: CASSPGTSGFTDTQYF.

The chain joins TRBV12-3 or TRBV12-4 to TRBJ1-5; D gene uncertain. The CDR3 runs to 13 residues. V was trimmed by 0 bases and J by 4 bases, leaving 4 bases between them. This chain's CDR3 is CASSLAENQPQHF. Written as DNA, the CDR3 is TGTGCCAGCAGTTTAGCAGAGAATCAGCCCCAGCATTTT.

The rearrangement joins TRBV19 to TRBJ2-6, with 10 bases aligning to TRBD1. V lost 10 bases and J lost 0; bases outside the gene matches: 6. CDR1 LNHDA and CDR2 SQIVND come from the germline V gene (reference sequence). The CDR3 loop spans 16 amino acids. The CDR3 spells CAKRDRGSSGANVLTF. The CDR3 DNA reads TGTGCCAAACGGGACAGGGGTAGCTCTGGGGCCAACGTCCTGACTTTC. Combining the CDR3 with reference TRBV19 and TRBJ2-6 gives the whole variable domain DGGITQSPKYLFRKEGQNVTLSCEQNLNHDAMYWYRQDPGQGLRLIYYSQIVNDFQKGDIAEGYSVSREKKESFPLTVTSAQKNPTAFYLCAKRDRGSSGANVLTFGAGSRLTVL.

This chain connects TRBV28 to TRBJ2-1; 13 bases align to TRBD2. This CDR3 is built from 17 residues. CDR1 and CDR2 from the germline V gene are MDHEN and SYDVKM. V dropped 4 bases and J dropped 6; count of bases not matched to a gene: 9. CDR3: CASSSGLAGELGNEQFF. The CDR3, as DNA: TGTGCCAGCAGTTCCGGACTAGCGGGAGAATTAGGCAATGAGCAGTTCTTC.

The chain employs TRBV29-1 and TRBJ2-2; the match to TRBD2 covers 8 bases. V gave up 7 bases and J gave up 2 bases; unmatched junction bases: 3. The CDR3 totals 13 residues. The germline CDR1 and CDR2 sequences are SQVTM and ANQGSEA. CDR3 DNA sequence: TGCAGCGCCGGGACTAGTAACACCGGGGAGCTGTTTTTT. This sequence encodes CSAGTSNTGELFF.